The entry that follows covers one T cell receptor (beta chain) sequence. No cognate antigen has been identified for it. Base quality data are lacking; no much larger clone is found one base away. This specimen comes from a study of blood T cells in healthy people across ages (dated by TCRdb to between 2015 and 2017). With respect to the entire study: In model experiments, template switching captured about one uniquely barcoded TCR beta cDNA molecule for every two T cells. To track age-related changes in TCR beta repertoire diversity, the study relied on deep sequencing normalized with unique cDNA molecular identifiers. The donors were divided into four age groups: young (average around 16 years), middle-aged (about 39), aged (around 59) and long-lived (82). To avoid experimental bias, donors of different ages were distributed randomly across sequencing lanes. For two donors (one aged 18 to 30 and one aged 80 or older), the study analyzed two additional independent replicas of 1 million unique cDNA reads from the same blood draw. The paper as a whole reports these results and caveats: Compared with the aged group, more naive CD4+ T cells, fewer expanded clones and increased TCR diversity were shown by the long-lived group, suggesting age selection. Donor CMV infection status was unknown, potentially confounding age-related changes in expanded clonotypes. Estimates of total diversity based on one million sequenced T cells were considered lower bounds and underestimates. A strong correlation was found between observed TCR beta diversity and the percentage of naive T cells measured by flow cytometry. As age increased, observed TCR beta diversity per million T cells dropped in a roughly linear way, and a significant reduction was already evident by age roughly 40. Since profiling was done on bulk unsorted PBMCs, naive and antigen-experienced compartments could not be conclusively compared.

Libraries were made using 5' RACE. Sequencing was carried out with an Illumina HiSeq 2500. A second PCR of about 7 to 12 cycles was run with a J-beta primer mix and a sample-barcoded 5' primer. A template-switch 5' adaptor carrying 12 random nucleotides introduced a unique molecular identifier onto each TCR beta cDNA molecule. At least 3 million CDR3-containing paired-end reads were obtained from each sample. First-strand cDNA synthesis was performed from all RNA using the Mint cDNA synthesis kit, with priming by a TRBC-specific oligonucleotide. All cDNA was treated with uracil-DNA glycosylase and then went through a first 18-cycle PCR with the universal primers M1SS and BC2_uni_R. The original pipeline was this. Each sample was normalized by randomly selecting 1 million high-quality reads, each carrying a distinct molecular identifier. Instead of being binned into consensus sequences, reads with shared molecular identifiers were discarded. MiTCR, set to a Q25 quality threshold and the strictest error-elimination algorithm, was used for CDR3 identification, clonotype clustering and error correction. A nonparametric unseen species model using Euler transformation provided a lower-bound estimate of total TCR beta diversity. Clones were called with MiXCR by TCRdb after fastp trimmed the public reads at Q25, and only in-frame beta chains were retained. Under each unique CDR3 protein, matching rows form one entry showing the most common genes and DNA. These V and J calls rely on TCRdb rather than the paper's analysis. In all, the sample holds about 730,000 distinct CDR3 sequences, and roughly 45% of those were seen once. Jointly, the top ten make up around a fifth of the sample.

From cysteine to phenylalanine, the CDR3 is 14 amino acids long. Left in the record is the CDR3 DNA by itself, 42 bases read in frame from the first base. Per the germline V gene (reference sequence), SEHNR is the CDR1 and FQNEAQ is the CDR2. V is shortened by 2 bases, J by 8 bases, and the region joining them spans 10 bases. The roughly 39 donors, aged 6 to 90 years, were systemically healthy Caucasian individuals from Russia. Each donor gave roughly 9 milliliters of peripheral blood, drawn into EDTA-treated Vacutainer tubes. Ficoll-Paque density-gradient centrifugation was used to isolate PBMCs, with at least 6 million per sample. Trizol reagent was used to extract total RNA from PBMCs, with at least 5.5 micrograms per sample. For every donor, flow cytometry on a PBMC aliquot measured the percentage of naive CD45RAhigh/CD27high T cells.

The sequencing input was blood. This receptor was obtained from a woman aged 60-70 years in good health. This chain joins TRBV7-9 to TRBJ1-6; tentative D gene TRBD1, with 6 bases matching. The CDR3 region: CASSLRDMDSPLHF. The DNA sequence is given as TGTGCCAGCAGCTTAAGGGACATGGATTCACCCCTCCACTTT.